This T cell receptor beta chain appears in the sequencing data of a study of blood T cell repertoires in COVID-19. Overall study context: Some COVID-19 samples were acute and others convalescent; all came from the United States, Italy and Spain. From T cells, B-cell-depleted T cells, or PBMCs came the material, which was cDNA or gDNA.

The authors' processing: The authors estimated nucleated cell counts from reference gene primer amplification. Generated by immunoSEQ multiplex PCR, the TCRdb table keeps only in-frame clones and is missing some. D and trimming were read from the DNA, whereas the V and J calls and clone size are those reported in that table. The table includes roughly 200,000 clones, around 91% detected once. This CDR3 spans 15 amino acids. Losses at the gene ends were 0 bases for V and 5 bases for J; bases not matched to a gene: 6. Germline V gene lookup returns CDR1 MNHEY and CDR2 SVGAGI. This chain uses TRBV6-5 with TRBJ1-1; 7 nucleotides line up with TRBD1. Sequences were obtained from peripheral blood. This clonotype was sampled from a man aged 45-65 years with acute or convalescent COVID-19. CDR3 loop: CASSYSKQGWTEAFF. CDR3 nucleotides: TGTGCCAGCAGTTACTCGAAACAGGGGTGGACTGAAGCTTTCTTT.